This TCR beta chain was found in a study of shared clonotypes between healthy human individuals (dated by TCRdb to the early 2020s). Describing the broader study: A couple of women and three men aged 18 to 49 years were included in the cohort. For each donor, CD4 naive and CD4 memory were each run on three plates, CD8 naive on two plates, and CD8 memory on one plate. To estimate repertoire size and how much clonotypes are shared between individuals, the study performed deep sequencing of blood TCR repertoires from roughly five healthy adults. To increase sequencing depth and limit assay-specific biases, different laboratories used diverse techniques to prepare libraries and sequence TCR repertoires. Leukapheresis yielded between about 0.94 and 8.9 billion PBMCs per donor.

Here V drops 6 bases and J drops 4 bases, and the junction holds 8 bases not matched to any gene. Taken from cysteine to phenylalanine, the CDR3 has 15 residues. CDR3 DNA is the only sequence kept; it has 45 bases, read in frame from the first base. CDR1 and CDR2, per the germline V gene, are MDHEN and SYDVKM. CD8 naive samples were obtained by positive selection for CCR7 among CD45RO-negative cells, yielding a CD45RA+CCR7+ population from which TemRA cells were excluded. The donors were healthy, HIV-negative adults who had no recently reported acute infections or vaccinations. Every donor was a Caucasian adult living in Nashville, Tennessee, USA. Blood was obtained by leukapheresis, after which PBMCs were separated by Ficoll-Histopaque density gradient centrifugation and cryopreserved in liquid nitrogen vapor phase. Purity and quantity of every magnetically sorted T cell population were checked by analytical flow cytometry. Genomic DNA was isolated from every sorted fraction and measured by UV absorbance on a Nanodrop 2000c.

Here is what the overall study found, with its caveats: Clonotypes shared by all four sorted-subset donors showed higher generation probabilities than non-shared clonotypes. Sampling was restricted to blood, and TCR repertoires in tissue are likely to differ from TCR repertoires in blood. Naive subsets generally had larger estimated clonotype richness than memory subsets did. When four donors were compared, the shared fraction of clonotypes was about 5.4% for naive CD4, more than 3% for naive CD8, 2% to 2.5% for memory CD4, and 0.35% to 0.4% for memory CD8. Pairwise subsampling indicated that sequencing depth was expected to affect the degree of clonotype sharing among donors. Incomplete sequencing was indicated by rarefaction of sorted-subset datasets, despite the large sequencing depth. Because the study included only a small number of donors, the genetic and exposure-history diversity represented was limited.

For this clone: Its binding antigen is unknown. Base qualities were left out, and no much larger clone turns up one base away.

TCR CDR3 regions were amplified from genomic DNA by multiplex PCR using the deep immunoSEQ assay. For each cell subset, the extracted genomic DNA was distributed evenly across all wells of several immunoSEQ 96-well plates, and each plate served as one replicate. For sorted subsets, about 0.2 ug genomic DNA, equal to tens of thousands of T cell genomes, was loaded into each replicate PCR. Purified libraries were quantified with a Qubit 3.0 fluorometer, sized on a Bioanalyzer 2100, and re-quantified with the KAPA Library Quantification kit. Every immunoSEQ 96-well plate was sequenced on a separate single-read 150-cycle Illumina NextSeq 550 flow cell. The study's own analysis went as follows. The immunoSEQ output contained only junctional sequences without quality scores, so filtering could not match that applied to full-length reads. Sequences were annotated with PyIR, a Python wrapper for IgBLAST v1.9, and V/J genes and CDR3 were assigned using IMGT germline references. Reads were filtered out if the reads had weak V/J assignments (E-value above 1e-6), no CDR3, stop codons, out-of-frame junctions, or ambiguous translated residues. A V3J clonotype was defined by an identical inferred V gene, J gene, and CDR3 amino acid sequence. Percentage overlap between repertoires was computed as shared unique clonotypes divided by the size of the smaller repertoire. RTK rarefaction, the Chao1 estimator, and Recon v2.1 estimates of unobserved clonotypes were used to assess repertoire richness. OLGA was used to compute generation probabilities for all TCRbeta clonotypes that the gDNA method yielded from a handful of donors. TCRdb re-hosts the immuneACCESS table, in-frame sequences only. Its copies lack some clones; in the studies checked, an unresolved V gene accounts for under half of them, and the cause for the rest is not known. Clone size and the V and J calls come from that table; the DNA yielded D and trimming. Across this sample there are 500,000 to 700,000 clones, with approximately 96% seen only once. The ten largest clonotypes hold 0.11% of the sample.

Material for sequencing was naive CD8+ T cells sorted from blood. Interpreted using the paper, the cell subset or site label stands for: CD45RA+CCR7+. Recombination linked TRBV28 to TRBJ2-3; 9 bases in the junction line up with TRBD1. The receptor was derived from a woman aged 25 to 39 in good health. CDR3 loop: CASSRGQGMSDTQYF. The DNA sequence follows: TGTGCCAGCAGCCGAGGACAGGGGATGTCAGATACGCAGTATTTT.